This TCR beta chain appears in the sequencing data of a study of CD8+ T cells in alopecia areata. Per germline, CDR1 SGHRS and CDR2 YFSETQ. Trimming removed 0 bases at V and 2 bases at J, with 10 bases between. The CDR3 has 15 amino acids. Treatment meaning: oral pan-JAK inhibitor, 5-10 mg twice daily. RNA was extracted and reverse transcribed into cDNA as the sequencing template. Profiled with immunoSEQ multiplex PCR; TCRdb holds only in-frame clones, not every one. The data hold fewer than 250,000 clones, with approximately 47% observed a single time. This chain links TRBV5-1 with TRBJ2-3, with D unresolved. Source: CD4+ T cells sorted from blood, taken at roughly week 36, from a patient treated with tofacitinib. The receptor was isolated from a human donor with alopecia areata. This CDR3 is CASSLAQRSTDTQYF. The CDR3 DNA follows: TGCGCCAGCAGCTTGGCCCAGCGATCCACAGATACGCAGTATTTT.